This T cell receptor (beta chain) was documented in a study of OX40 agonist ivuxolimab in advanced cancers. Some clones are missing from TCRdb's copy, which holds only in-frame ones; the method was immunoSEQ multiplex PCR. Of some 50,000 clones in the sample, 80% to 90% are singletons; the top ten hold less than 5.5%. Study-level points and caveats: Among T cells, CD8+ cells averaged more expanded clones than CD4+ cells. In the expanded peripheral T cells, antigen specificity was never determined. At 0.1 to 3.0 mg/kg, CD4+ and CD8+ blood T cells expanded clonally by week 6.

With V trimmed by 5 bases and J by 6 bases, 7 bases remained unmatched. This CDR3 is 14 amino acids long. The V gene's germline CDR1 is SGHTA and CDR2 FQGNSA. Turning to this clone: The antigen remains undetermined.

This TCR came from an adult with an advanced solid tumor such as melanoma, head and neck, liver or kidney cancer. The sample here was CD4+ or CD8+ T cells sorted from blood, taken in a trial of the OX40 agonist ivuxolimab. J is TRBJ2-7 and V is TRBV7-2; 10 bases agree with TRBD1. CDR3: CASSTRQGAGEQYF. CDR3 sequence (DNA): TGTGCCAGCAGCACAAGACAGGGGGCGGGCGAGCAGTACTTC.